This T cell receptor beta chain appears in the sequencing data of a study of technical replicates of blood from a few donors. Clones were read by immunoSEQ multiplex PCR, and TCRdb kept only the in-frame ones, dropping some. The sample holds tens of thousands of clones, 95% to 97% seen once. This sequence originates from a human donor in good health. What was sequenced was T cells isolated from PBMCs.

The CDR3, as DNA: TGTGCCAGCAGCCGAGACCAATACGAGCAGTACTTC. This gives the protein CASSRDQYEQYF. The chain is built from TRBV4-2 and TRBJ2-7, with no clear D. Trimming shortened V by 4 bases and J by 4 bases, and 8 bases separated the two germline ends. CDR1 and CDR2 (germline): LGHNA, YNFKEQ. The CDR3 spans 12 residues.